Following are 29 T cell receptor beta chains from one sample sequenced in a study of CD8 T cells in ankylosing spondylitis. Findings and caveats of the study: What seemed typical of ankylosing spondylitis blood was a TCR beta motif built from about eight highly homologous variants.

MiXCR was run by TCRdb on the 5' RACE reads, yielding one entry per CDR3 protein. The top ten clones hold just over 0.5% of a sample with about 840,000 distinct CDR3 sequences, approximately 12% of them seen once. No cognate antigen is known for these TCRs. The sample comprised blood, either unsorted or a sorted T cell fraction (not recorded which). These receptors were collected from a male donor with ankylosing spondylitis.

The chain carries TRBV18 and TRBJ2-7; 9 nucleotides align to TRBD1. The CDR3 covers 17 residues. Trimming cost V 1 base and J 3 bases; bases outside gene matches: 10. Germline CDR1 and CDR2: KGHSH and LQKENI. DNA for the CDR3: TGTGCCAGCTCACCACTTATGACAGGGGGAGGGAACTACGAGCAGTACTTC. Translation gives CASSPLMTGGGNYEQYF.

This chain uses TRBV29-1 with TRBJ2-2; weak D call: TRBD1 (5 bases). Germline V gives CDR1 SQVTM, CDR2 ANQGSEA. The ends were cut back, 8 bases at V and 6 bases at J, with 16 bases in the middle. CDR3 length equals 13 residues. CDR3: CSISRVLAGELFF. CDR3 coding DNA: TGCAGCATCTCCAGGGTTTTGGCCGGGGAGCTGTTTTTT.

This clonotype has a count of ten or more. The J gene is TRBJ1-1, the V gene TRBV4-2, with D hard to call. Trimming shortened V by 4 bases and J by 3 bases, and 15 bases separated the two germline ends. The CDR3 loop spans 15 amino acids. Germline CDR1 is LGHNA and CDR2 is YNFKEQ. The CDR3 sequence is CASSRDGYGYTEAFF. For the CDR3, the DNA is TGTGCCAGCAGCCGAGACGGATATGGGTACACTGAAGCTTTCTTT.

This clonotype was found many times. The J gene is TRBJ2-7, the V gene TRBV12-3 or TRBV12-4, with 12 bases fitting TRBD2. V dropped 2 bases and J dropped 1; count of bases not matched to a gene: 15. The CDR3 spans 20 residues. The CDR3 DNA reads TGTGCCAGCAGTTTAAGGGGGCGGTTTTCTAGCGGGAGGGAATCCTACGAGCAGTACTTC. Residues: CASSLRGRFSSGRESYEQYF.

This clonotype was found a few times. The genes are TRBV20-1 and TRBJ2-7; 7 nucleotides align to TRBD2. The CDR3 is 13 amino acids. CDR1 and CDR2 (germline): DFQATT, SNEGSKA (reference sequence). Unmatched junction bases numbered 5, after V lost 4 bases and J lost 2 bases. The CDR3 here is CSANLGLTYEQYF. The CDR3 nucleotides read TGCAGTGCTAACTTGGGACTAACCTACGAGCAGTACTTC.

This clonotype was observed a handful of times. CDR3 in DNA: TGTGCCAGCAGCTCACGGACAGGGAAAGGCTACACCTTC. It yields the protein CASSSRTGKGYTF. This chain connects TRBV7-2 to TRBJ1-2, with TRBD1 matching over 8 bases. This CDR3 spans 13 amino acids. Germline CDR1 SGHTA, CDR2 FQGNSA. Trimming cost V 4 bases and J 8 bases; bases outside gene matches: 6.

In this sample, this clonotype turned up many times. The chain recombines TRBV12-3 or TRBV12-4 with TRBJ1-2, with 9 nucleotides matching TRBD1. The junction had 6 bases not matched to a gene; V was cut back by 3 bases and J by 7 bases. The CDR3 loop spans 14 amino acids. CDR3 amino acids: CASSFSQGAVGYTF. The CDR3, as DNA: TGTGCCAGCAGTTTTTCACAGGGGGCAGTTGGCTACACCTTC.

As for this clonotype: The junction does not match germline at one end; this may be a read error. This rearrangement joins TRBV5-1 to TRBJ1-4, with D possibly being TRBD1 (5 bases). Germline values: CDR1 SGHRS, CDR2 YFSETQ. The CDR3 length is 15 residues. The DNA of the CDR3 is TGCGCCAACAGCCCAAACAGGCCTTGGGATGAAAAACTGTTTTTT. Translating it yields CANSPNRPWDEKLFF.

This clonotype was seen many times. The chain links TRBV12-3 or TRBV12-4 to TRBJ1-5; TRBD1 matches 7 bases. J gave up 6 bases and V 2 bases, and 1 base lay outside the gene matches. The CDR3 is 13 residues long. The CDR3 DNA reads as TGTGCCAGCAGTTTAACAGGGGCTCAGCCCCAGCATTTT. As protein: CASSLTGAQPQHF.

This clonotype was detected only a few times. This chain connects TRBV20-1 to TRBJ1-1; D perhaps matches TRBD1 (5 bases). Germline values: CDR1 DFQATT, CDR2 SNEGSKA (reference sequence). This CDR3 is 15 amino acids long. Trimming stripped 7 bases from V and 4 bases from J, with 22 bases between. The CDR3 reads CSEKVGRKGITEAFF. The CDR3 region has the DNA TGCAGTGAAAAAGTGGGTCGAAAGGGGATCACTGAAGCTTTCTTT.

The chain has TRBV24-1 and TRBJ2-3; D is ambiguous. CDR1 KGHDR and CDR2 SFDVKD come from the germline V gene. Trimming took off 5 bases at V and 6 bases at J, with 11 bases between the two ends. This CDR3 spans 13 amino acids. CDR3 amino acids: CATSGVARDTQYF. The CDR3 coding sequence is TGTGCCACCAGTGGGGTCGCGCGGGATACGCAGTATTTT.

This sequence joins TRBV20-1 and TRBJ2-4, with D possibly being TRBD2 (5 bases). The CDR3 covers 12 residues. Germline CDR1 is DFQATT and CDR2 is SNEGSKA (reference sequence). The CDR3 sequence is CRTRGFENIQYF. In nucleotides, the CDR3 is TGCAGGACTCGGGGTTTTGAAAACATTCAGTACTTC.

V usage is TRBV28 and J usage is TRBJ2-1; either TRBD1 or TRBD2 may supply D (5 bases each). Germline V lookup: CDR1 MDHEN, CDR2 SYDVKM. Trimming cost V 3 bases and J 5 bases, with 17 bases left between them. CDR3 size: 16 residues. The CDR3 here is CASSFVGVWGNNEQFF. CDR3 DNA sequence: TGTGCCAGCAGTTTTGTGGGGGTCTGGGGAAACAATGAGCAGTTCTTC.

This clonotype came up many times. This sequence joins TRBV5-6 and TRBJ1-6; D is unresolved. This CDR3 has 16 amino acids. Trimming cost V 2 bases and J 9 bases, with 18 bases left between them. Germline V gene sequence: CDR1 SGHDT, CDR2 YYEEEE. The CDR3 nucleotides read TGTGCCAGCAGCTTACTCGCGCCCGCAGTGGCTTCACCCCTCCACTTT. Amino acid sequence: CASSLLAPAVASPLHF.

This clonotype came up a few times. J is TRBJ1-3 and V is TRBV11-2, with 10 bases that match TRBD1. The CDR3 covers 14 residues. Germline trimming cut 5 bases from V and 4 bases from J; bases unmatched to any gene: 2. Germline values: CDR1 SGHAT, CDR2 FQNNGV. The CDR3 reads CASSLTGGGNTIYF. CDR3 nucleotide sequence: TGTGCCAGCAGCCTGACAGGGGGCGGAAACACCATATATTTT. Together with reference TRBV11-2 and TRBJ1-3, the CDR3 gives the full variable domain: EAGVAQSPRYKIIEKRQSVAFWCNPISGHATLYWYQQILGQGPKLLIQFQNNGVVDDSQLPKDRFSAERLKGVDSTLKIQPAKLEDSAVYLCASSLTGGGNTIYFGEGSWLTVV.

This clonotype was seen more than once but under ten times. V is TRBV20-1 and J is TRBJ2-7; 10 nucleotides match TRBD1. This CDR3 is 15 amino acids long. The germline gives CDR1 DFQATT, CDR2 SNEGSKA (reference sequence). With 3 bases clipped from V and 0 bases from J, the junction kept 5 bases outside the gene matches. The CDR3 region has the DNA TGCAGTGCTAGGACCGGGACAGGGGTCTCCTACGAGCAGTACTTC. Translating it yields CSARTGTGVSYEQYF.

This clonotype appeared a few times. This chain joins TRBV4-3 and TRBJ1-1; TRBD1 might be the D (5 bases). V lost 4 bases to trimming and J lost 3 bases, with 21 bases between them. The V gene's germline CDR1 is LGHNA and CDR2 YSLEER. This CDR3 is 17 amino acids long. The CDR3: CASSRNQGSDLYTEAFF. CDR3 DNA sequence: TGCGCCAGCAGCCGGAACCAGGGAAGTGACTTGTACACTGAAGCTTTCTTT.

This clonotype was counted between two and nine times. This rearrangement joins TRBV18 to TRBJ2-5; D is possibly TRBD1 (5 bases). V lost 1 base and J lost 3, with 9 bases in between. The CDR3 is made up of 14 amino acids. Germline-derived CDR1 and CDR2 are KGHSH and LQKENI. The CDR3 here is CASSPQGLKETQYF. CDR3 in DNA: TGTGCCAGCTCACCACAGGGGTTGAAAGAGACCCAGTACTTC.

This clonotype was recorded a few times. This chain uses TRBV20-1 with TRBJ1-4; 8 nucleotides align to TRBD1. Unmatched junction bases numbered 10, after V lost 0 bases and J lost 1 base. Looked up from germline, CDR1 is DFQATT and CDR2 is SNEGSKA (reference sequence). The CDR3 is 18 amino acids. The CDR3, as DNA: TGCAGTGCTAGAGATCACGGACAGGGAGCAAGAACTAATGAAAAACTGTTTTTT. Protein: CSARDHGQGARTNEKLFF.

The chain combines TRBV20-1 with TRBJ2-5, with D possibly being TRBD1 (5 bases). This CDR3 is 12 amino acids long. Per germline, CDR1 DFQATT and CDR2 SNEGSKA (reference sequence). With 5 bases removed from V and 3 bases from J, the gap between germline ends came to 10 bases. The CDR3 is CSASRQKETQYF. In DNA form, the CDR3 reads TGCAGTGCTTCACGACAGAAAGAGACCCAGTACTTC.

Comments on this clonotype: A junction end diverges from the germline sequence, so it may reflect a read error. This chain uses TRBV5-1 with TRBJ1-1, with D perhaps matching TRBD1 (6 bases). The germline V gene has CDR1 SGHRS and CDR2 YFSETQ. This CDR3 comprises 15 residues. The CDR3 is CASSLETQGNTESFF. The CDR3 bases are TGCGCCAGCAGCTTGGAGACCCAGGGGAACACTGAATCTTTCTTT.

This clonotype was detected only a few times. The chain joins TRBV6-1 to TRBJ2-2; 8 positions agree with TRBD1. Germline V CDR1 and CDR2: MNHNS, SASEGT. The CDR3 has 14 residues. Trimming took 7 bases from V and 7 from J; bases not matched to a gene: 8. CDR3 in amino acids: CASTKGQVVGELFF. CDR3 DNA: TGTGCCAGCACCAAGGGACAGGTGGTCGGGGAGCTGTTTTTT.

The CDR3 nucleotides read TGTGCCAGCAGCGTAGACCTTGGTGGGTACGAGCAGTACTTC. Translation: CASSVDLGGYEQYF. V is TRBV9 and J is TRBJ2-7; D unclear. In germline, CDR1 is SGDLS, CDR2 YYNGEE. V lost 0 bases and J 4 bases, leaving 11 bases between the germline ends. There are 14 residues in the CDR3.

The rearrangement joins TRBV20-1 to TRBJ1-2; 8 bases line up with TRBD1. CDR3 length: 14 residues. CDR1 and CDR2 (germline): DFQATT, SNEGSKA (reference sequence). The V gene end was trimmed by 6 bases and the J gene end by 3 bases; junction bases not matched to a gene: 9. The CDR3 region is CSALYQGADYGYTF. Here the CDR3 DNA reads TGCAGTGCCTTATATCAGGGGGCGGACTATGGCTACACCTTC.

This sequence joins TRBV7-2 and TRBJ2-2, with D unclear. The CDR3 extends over 15 amino acids. Germline V gene lookup returns CDR1 SGHTA and CDR2 FQGNSA. Deletions cut 1 base from V and 7 bases from J, with 13 bases between. CDR3 protein: CASSLVGSSGGELFF. DNA for the CDR3: TGTGCCAGCAGCTTAGTTGGTAGCTCGGGCGGGGAGCTGTTTTTT.

V gene TRBV6-2 or TRBV6-3 combines with J gene TRBJ1-5; weak D call: TRBD1 (5 bases). Germline CDR1 MNHEY, CDR2 SVGEGT. This CDR3 has 15 residues. Trimming cost V 4 bases and J 2 bases, with 12 bases left between them. DNA for the CDR3: TGTGCCAGCAGTTCCAGGGTCTTGGGCAATCAGCCCCAGCATTTT. It translates to CASSSRVLGNQPQHF.

The V call is TRBV6-5, the J call TRBJ1-1; 7 bases agree with TRBD1. The germline V gene has CDR1 MNHEY and CDR2 SVGAGI. The CDR3 is 12 residues long. With V trimmed by 6 bases and J by 8 bases, 6 bases remained unmatched. This CDR3 reads CASRQGQREAFF. As DNA, the CDR3 is TGTGCCAGCAGACAGGGGCAAAGGGAAGCTTTCTTT.

In its sample, this clonotype was seen a few times. J is TRBJ1-5 and V is TRBV20-1, with D possibly TRBD1 on 6 matching bases. The germline gives CDR1 DFQATT, CDR2 SNEGSKA (reference sequence). Trimming shortened V by 6 bases and J by 0 bases, and 12 bases separated the two germline ends. CDR3 size: 14 residues. The chain's CDR3 is CSALDSYSNQPQHF. CDR3 DNA: TGCAGTGCCTTGGACAGCTATAGCAATCAGCCCCAGCATTTT.

There are a few counts of this clonotype. This rearrangement joins TRBV5-1 to TRBJ2-7; D possibly corresponds to TRBD2 (5 bases). This CDR3 is built from 13 residues. Germline assignment: CDR1 SGHRS and CDR2 YFSETQ. The V end was cut by 2 bases, the J end by 3 bases, with 9 bases between. The CDR3 is CASSLEGYYEQYF. Written as DNA, the CDR3 is TGCGCCAGCAGCTTAGAGGGTTACTACGAGCAGTACTTC.